This T cell receptor beta chain was documented in a study of T cell responses to AZD1222 COVID-19 vaccine. Data came from immunoSEQ multiplex PCR; TCRdb stores just in-frame clones and leaves some out. Here the sample spans 75,000 to 100,000 clones, just over 85% being singletons. Findings of the study overall: Dominant at 160-218 and 743-854, vaccine-associated CD4 TCRs also spanned spike. Seropositive at baseline were only a handful of AZD1222 recipients. White British ancestry dominated among donors, who included more females, and clonal diversity was possibly underestimated.

The V gene end was trimmed by 2 bases and the J gene end by 9 bases; junction bases not matched to a gene: 6. Germline V gene sequence: CDR1 LNHDA, CDR2 SQIVND (reference sequence). The CDR3 runs to 16 residues. On this clone: The target antigen is unknown.

This chain uses TRBV19 with TRBJ1-6, with 11 bases lining up with TRBD1. Here the sequenced sample was peripheral blood, taken on day 0 of MenACWY control vaccination. This TCR was sampled from an adult in good health. The CDR3 loop is CASSIRSGTGGSPLHF. The DNA for the CDR3 is TGTGCCAGTAGTATACGCTCCGGGACAGGGGGTTCACCCCTCCACTTT.